Below are 20 T cell receptor beta chains sequenced from a single sample in a study of T cell responses to AZD1222 COVID-19 vaccine. Sequencing used immunoSEQ multiplex PCR; TCRdb keeps in-frame clones, though not all of them. The sample has over 110,000 clones; about 90% are singletons. Sample: peripheral blood, taken 28 days after the second AZD1222 dose. The receptors originated from an adult who received the AZD1222 COVID-19 vaccine.

The chain links TRBV25-1 to TRBJ1-2, with D possibly matching TRBD1 (6 bases). The germline V gene has CDR1 MGHDK and CDR2 SYGVNS. CDR3 length equals 12 residues. Trimming pared 7 bases from V and 8 bases from J, leaving 14 bases between. The CDR3 is CASTQGGVGYTF. CDR3 in DNA: TGTGCCAGCACCCAAGGGGGAGTCGGCTACACCTTC.

This chain links TRBV6-4 with TRBJ2-2, with D possibly called TRBD1 or TRBD2 (5 bases each). Germline V CDR1 and CDR2: MRHNA, SNTAGT. The CDR3 has 14 residues. V was trimmed by 2 bases and J by 3 bases, leaving 7 bases between them. Here the CDR3 DNA reads TGTGCCAGCAGTGACAGGGGAGACACCGGGGAGCTGTTTTTT. Translated, it gives CASSDRGDTGELFF.

This rearrangement joins TRBV7-9 to TRBJ1-5; 7 bases match TRBD1. Germline V CDR1 and CDR2: SEHNR, FQNEAQ (reference sequence). Losses at the gene ends were 1 base for V and 5 bases for J; bases not matched to a gene: 8. This CDR3 comprises 16 residues. The CDR3, as DNA: TGTGCCAGCAGCTTAGGGGCAGGGGGGCCGGATCAGCCCCAGCATTTT. This gives the protein CASSLGAGGPDQPQHF. The full variable domain, completed using reference TRBV7-9 and TRBJ1-5, is DTGVSQNPRHKITKRGQNVTFRCDPISEHNRLYWYRQTLGQGPEFLTYFQNEAQLEKSRLLSDRFSAERPKGSFSTLEIQRTEQGDSAMYLCASSLGAGGPDQPQHFGDGTRLSIL.

The CDR3 bases are TGTGCCAGCAGCTTGCCTCGTGATTTCGATGGCTACACCTTC. Protein: CASSLPRDFDGYTF. V usage is TRBV5-4 and J usage is TRBJ1-2; D unresolved. With 1 base removed from V and 6 bases from J, the gap between germline ends came to 13 bases. There are 14 residues in the CDR3. CDR1 is SGHNT, CDR2 YYREEE, per germline (reference sequence).

The chain joins TRBV4-1 to TRBJ2-3; 7 nucleotides match TRBD2. V was pared by 1 base and J by 1 base, with 5 bases of the junction left unmatched. CDR1 is MGHRA and CDR2 is YSYEKL in the germline V gene. CDR3 size: 16 residues. The CDR3 region has the DNA TGCGCCAGCAGCCAAGTGACGGGGGGAGGCACAGATACGCAGTATTTT. As protein: CASSQVTGGGTDTQYF.

V usage is TRBV19 and J usage is TRBJ1-1; D is undetermined. The CDR3 is 16 residues long. Germline loops: CDR1 LNHDA, CDR2 SQIVND (reference sequence). Trimming cost V 1 base and J 1 base, with 13 bases left between them. The CDR3 nucleotides are TGTGCCAGTAGTATAGCACACCTCCGCGGGAACACTGAAGCTTTCTTT. The encoded protein is CASSIAHLRGNTEAFF.

The table lists this clone with a count of one. The CDR3 spells CASSPPEGFTGELFF. CDR3 sequence (DNA): TGTGCCAGCTCACCACCGGAGGGTTTCACCGGGGAGCTGTTTTTT. The J gene is TRBJ2-2, the V gene TRBV18; possible D gene TRBD2, 6 bases. This CDR3 contains 15 residues. Per the germline V gene, CDR1 is KGHSH and CDR2 is LQKENI. The germline V and J ends were trimmed by 0 bases and 4 bases, with 9 bases remaining between them.

The chain joins TRBV10-3 to TRBJ1-3; D may be TRBD1 (5 bases). Germline CDR1 is ENHRY and CDR2 is SYGVKD. The CDR3 spans 16 residues. Trimming removed 0 bases from V and 0 bases from J, with 9 bases in between. CDR3 sequence: CAISESGTISGNTIYF. The CDR3 bases are TGTGCCATCAGTGAGTCGGGGACGATCTCTGGAAACACCATATATTTT.

This clone appeared once. The chain recombines TRBV19 with TRBJ2-2; TRBD2 aligns across 9 bases. Germline CDR1 LNHDA, CDR2 SQIVND (reference sequence). V was clipped by 3 bases and J by 7 bases; unmatched bases: 6. The CDR3 runs to 15 residues. The CDR3 sequence: CASSILAGGVGELFF. Here the CDR3 DNA reads TGTGCCAGTAGTATCCTCGCGGGAGGGGTCGGGGAGCTGTTTTTT. The full variable domain, completed using reference TRBV19 and TRBJ2-2, is DGGITQSPKYLFRKEGQNVTLSCEQNLNHDAMYWYRQDPGQGLRLIYYSQIVNDFQKGDIAEGYSVSREKKESFPLTVTSAQKNPTAFYLCASSILAGGVGELFFGEGSRLTVL.

The chain joins TRBV19 to TRBJ1-1; a weak D match, TRBD1 (6 bases). The CDR3 spans 15 residues. The V end was cut by 2 bases, the J end by 4 bases, with 14 bases between. Germline values: CDR1 LNHDA, CDR2 SQIVND (reference sequence). Here the CDR3 DNA reads TGTGCCAGTAGTATACTCAAAGGGGGTGGCACTGAAGCTTTCTTT. Protein product: CASSILKGGGTEAFF.

This sequence joins TRBV28 and TRBJ1-1, with a tentative D call TRBD1 (5 bases). Germline V lookup: CDR1 MDHEN, CDR2 SYDVKM. Trimming left V 7 bases short and J 3 bases short, with 15 bases between. This CDR3 has 14 residues. This CDR3 is CASTLIRGHTEAFF. The CDR3 DNA reads as TGTGCCAGCACCCTTATTAGGGGCCACACTGAAGCTTTCTTT.

This chain uses TRBV12-3 or TRBV12-4 with TRBJ1-2, with D maybe TRBD1 (5 bases). V lost 1 base to trimming and J lost 8 bases, with 11 bases between them. This CDR3 is built from 13 residues. CDR3 in amino acids: CASSLGQLNGYTF. The CDR3 bases are TGTGCCAGCAGTTTAGGACAGCTTAACGGCTACACCTTC.

This sequence joins TRBV18 and TRBJ2-5; weak D call: TRBD2 (6 bases). Germline V gene lookup returns CDR1 KGHSH and CDR2 LQKENI. The CDR3 runs 14 residues. V lost 1 base, J lost 5 bases, and 11 bases lay in between. Here the CDR3 DNA reads TGTGCCAGCTCACCACAGGGGAGGTCGGAGACCCAGTACTTC. Protein product: CASSPQGRSETQYF.

The V and J genes are TRBV7-2 and TRBJ1-1; D perhaps matches TRBD1 (5 bases). The CDR3 is 15 residues long. Trimming stripped 1 base from V and 7 bases from J, with 16 bases between. The germline V gene encodes CDR1 SGHTA and CDR2 FQGNSA. In DNA form, the CDR3 reads TGTGCCAGCAGCTTAGTCGGGGGGTTAGACGGTGAAGCTTTCTTT. Its protein product is CASSLVGGLDGEAFF.

The V gene is TRBV10-3, the J gene TRBJ1-2, with 7 bases fitting TRBD1. V was clipped by 10 bases and J by 3 bases; unmatched bases: 23. The CDR3 extends over 18 amino acids. From germline, CDR1 is ENHRY and CDR2 SYGVKD. The CDR3 DNA reads TGTGCCACTAGACAGGGACTACTCCGGGGGAAGGGATACTATGGCTACACCTTC. It codes for CATRQGLLRGKGYYGYTF.

V usage is TRBV10-3 and J usage is TRBJ1-5; D remains unclear. Germline V gene data show CDR1 as ENHRY and CDR2 as SYGVKD. There are 15 residues in the CDR3. Trimming took off 0 bases at V and 6 bases at J, with 12 bases between the two ends. The CDR3 region is CAISESLGLSQPQHF. CDR3 sequence (DNA): TGTGCCATCAGTGAGTCATTAGGGTTAAGTCAGCCCCAGCATTTT.

This clone was recorded once. The chain combines TRBV7-2 with TRBJ2-7; D gene uncertain. Germline CDR1 is SGHTA and CDR2 is FQGNSA. The CDR3 length is 12 residues. The V end was cut by 4 bases, the J end by 0 bases, with 4 bases between. The CDR3 DNA is TGTGCCAGCAGCTGGGACTCCTACGAGCAGTACGTC. Its translation: CASSWDSYEQYV.

This clone was counted once. V gene TRBV24-1 combines with J gene TRBJ2-6; TRBD1 aligns across 10 bases. CDR1 and CDR2 (germline): KGHDR, SFDVKD. The junction had 7 bases not matched to a gene; V was cut back by 6 bases and J by 3 bases. This CDR3 comprises 17 residues. CDR3 loop: CATSPSTGGFGANVLTF. In DNA form, the CDR3 reads TGTGCCACCAGTCCCTCGACAGGGGGCTTTGGGGCCAACGTCCTGACTTTC.

The chain combines TRBV9 with TRBJ1-3; a weak D match, TRBD1 (5 bases). V was pared by 1 base and J by 4 bases, with 18 bases between. Germline CDR1 and CDR2: SGDLS and YYNGEE. This CDR3 region has 17 residues. Here the CDR3 reads CASSVSQGAGSGNTIYF. CDR3 coding DNA: TGTGCCAGCAGCGTAAGTCAGGGTGCTGGGTCCGGAAACACCATATATTTT.

V usage is TRBV7-2 and J usage is TRBJ2-5, with a tentative D call TRBD1 (5 bases). In germline, CDR1 is SGHTA, CDR2 FQGNSA. Trimming cost V 1 base and J 2 bases, with 5 bases left between them. This CDR3 is built from 13 residues. The CDR3 here is CASSLEGQETQYF. The CDR3 DNA reads as TGTGCCAGCAGCTTAGAGGGGCAAGAGACCCAGTACTTC. Drawing the rest from reference TRBV7-2 and TRBJ2-5, the complete variable domain is GAGVSQSPSNKVTEKGKDVELRCDPISGHTALYWYRQSLGQGLEFLIYFQGNSAPDKSGLPSDRFSAERTGGSVSTLTIQRTQQEDSAVYLCASSLEGQETQYFGPGTRLLVL.